This T cell receptor beta chain was captured by sequencing in a study of radiation and T cells in renal cell carcinoma. Time point here: blood 4 weeks post-SBRT, at nephrectomy. Treatment denoted: 15 Gy SBRT to primary tumor, nephrectomy 4 weeks later. Nephrectomy followed 15 Gy stereotactic body radiation by 4 weeks. Radiation-treated patients gave blood at baseline, week 2 and week 4. Findings of the study overall: From baseline, blood top tumor clonotypes peaked at 2 weeks post-radiation. Pretreatment tumor biopsies were lacking, so baseline clonotypes are unknown.

Sequencing used immunoSEQ multiplex PCR; TCRdb keeps in-frame clones, though not all of them. The sample includes around 94,000 clones, 85% seen only once; the top ten take roughly 10%. A word on this clone: As yet, its antigen is unknown.

Germline trimming cut 5 bases from V and 4 bases from J; bases unmatched to any gene: 10. This CDR3 comprises 16 residues. Germline V gene data show CDR1 as MDHEN and CDR2 as SYDVKM. The origin of this receptor is a man in his forties or fifties with renal cell carcinoma. The sample was blood, taken from a patient whose treatment included radiotherapy and nephrectomy. The V call is TRBV28, the J call TRBJ1-1; TRBD1 aligns across 10 bases. The CDR3 sequence: CASSPGTGAYGTEAFF. The CDR3 region has the DNA TGTGCCAGCAGTCCAGGGACAGGGGCTTATGGCACTGAAGCTTTCTTT.